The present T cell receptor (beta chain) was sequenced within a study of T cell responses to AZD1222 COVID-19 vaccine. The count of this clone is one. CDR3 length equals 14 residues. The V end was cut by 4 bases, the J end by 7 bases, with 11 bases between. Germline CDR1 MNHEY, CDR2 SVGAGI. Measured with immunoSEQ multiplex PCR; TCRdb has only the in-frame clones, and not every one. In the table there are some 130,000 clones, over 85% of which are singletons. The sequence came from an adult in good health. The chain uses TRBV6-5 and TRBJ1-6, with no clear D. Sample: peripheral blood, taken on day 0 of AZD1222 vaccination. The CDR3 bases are TGTGCCAGCAGTTGGGTCGTGAGGAATTCACCCCTCCACTTT. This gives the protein CASSWVVRNSPLHF.